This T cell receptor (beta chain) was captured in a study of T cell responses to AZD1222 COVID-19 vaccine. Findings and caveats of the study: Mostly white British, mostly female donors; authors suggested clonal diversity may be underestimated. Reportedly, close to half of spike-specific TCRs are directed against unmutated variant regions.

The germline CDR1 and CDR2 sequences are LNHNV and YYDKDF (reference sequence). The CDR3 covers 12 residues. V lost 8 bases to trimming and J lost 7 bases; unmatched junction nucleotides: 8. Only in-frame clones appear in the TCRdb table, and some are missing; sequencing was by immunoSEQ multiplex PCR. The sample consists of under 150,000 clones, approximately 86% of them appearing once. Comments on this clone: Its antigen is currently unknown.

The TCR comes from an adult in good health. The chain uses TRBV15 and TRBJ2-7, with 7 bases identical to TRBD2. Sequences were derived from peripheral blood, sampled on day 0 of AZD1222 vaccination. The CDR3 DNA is TGTGCCACCCGGGACCGGCGGGGGGAGCAGTACTTC. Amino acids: CATRDRRGEQYF.